This TCR beta chain originates from a study of Tregs in tolerant kidney transplant recipients. Regarding the study as a whole: Biological reproducibility was not directly addressed, but technical replication error appeared minimal. The most relevant donor-specific Treg TCRbeta repertoire apparently came from expansion with activated donor B cells.

V gave up 3 bases and J gave up 6 bases; unmatched junction bases: 7. Germline CDR1 SGHDT, CDR2 YYEEEE. The CDR3 runs 16 residues. Produced via immunoSEQ multiplex PCR; TCRdb's table is partial and in-frame only. The repertoire holds over 50,000 clones, with 65% to 85% as singletons. With respect to this clone: Its antigen is not known.

CD4+CD25+CD127- Tregs, CD4+CD25- non-Tregs, CD4 and CD8 cells were sorted. The sequence was collected from a human donor in good health. V usage is TRBV5-6 and J usage is TRBJ1-6, with 9 bases lining up with TRBD1. The sequencing input was CD4+ T cells from blood. Written as DNA, the CDR3 is TGTGCCAGCAGCTCGTTGGAGGGACAGGGTAATTCACCCCTCCACTTT. Amino acid sequence: CASSSLEGQGNSPLHF. Full variable domain (missing parts from reference TRBV5-6 and TRBJ1-6): DAGVTQSPTHLIKTRGQQVTLRCSPKSGHDTVSWYQQALGQGPQFIFQYYEEEERQRGNFPDRFSGHQFPNYSSELNVNALLLGDSALYLCASSSLEGQGNSPLHFGNGTRLTVT.